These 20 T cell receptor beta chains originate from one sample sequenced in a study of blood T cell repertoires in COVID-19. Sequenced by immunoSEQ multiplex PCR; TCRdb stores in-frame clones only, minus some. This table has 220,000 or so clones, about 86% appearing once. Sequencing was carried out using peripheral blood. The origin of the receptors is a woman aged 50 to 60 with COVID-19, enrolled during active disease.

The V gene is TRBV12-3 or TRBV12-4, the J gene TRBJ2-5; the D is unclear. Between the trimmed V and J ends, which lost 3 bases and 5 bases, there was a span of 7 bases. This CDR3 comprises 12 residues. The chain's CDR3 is CASSFPRETQYF. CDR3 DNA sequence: TGTGCCAGCAGTTTCCCGCGGGAGACCCAGTACTTC.

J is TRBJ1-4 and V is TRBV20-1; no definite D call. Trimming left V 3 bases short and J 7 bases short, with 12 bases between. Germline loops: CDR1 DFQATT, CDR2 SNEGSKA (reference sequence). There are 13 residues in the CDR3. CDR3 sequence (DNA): TGCAGTGCTAGTAGCCGGGTGGGTGAAAAACTGTTTTTT. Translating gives CSASSRVGEKLFF.

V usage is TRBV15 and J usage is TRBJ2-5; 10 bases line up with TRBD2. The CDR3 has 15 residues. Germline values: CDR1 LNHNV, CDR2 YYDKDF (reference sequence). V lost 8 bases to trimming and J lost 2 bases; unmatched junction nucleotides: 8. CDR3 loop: CATEASGGSQETQYF. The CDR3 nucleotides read TGTGCCACCGAGGCTAGCGGGGGTTCACAAGAGACCCAGTACTTC.

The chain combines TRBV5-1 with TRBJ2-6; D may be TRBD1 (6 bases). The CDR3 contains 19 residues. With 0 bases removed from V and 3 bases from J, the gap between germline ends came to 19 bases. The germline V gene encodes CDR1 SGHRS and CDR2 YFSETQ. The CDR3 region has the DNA TGCGCCAGCAGCTTGGTGATGACAGGCCTCCTTGGTGGGGCCAACGTCCTGACTTTC. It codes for CASSLVMTGLLGGANVLTF. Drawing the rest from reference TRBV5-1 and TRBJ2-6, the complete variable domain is KAGVTQTPRYLIKTRGQQVTLSCSPISGHRSVSWYQQTPGQGLQFLFEYFSETQRNKGNFPGRFSGRQFSNSRSEMNVSTLELGDSALYLCASSLVMTGLLGGANVLTFGAGSRLTVL.

For the CDR3, the DNA is TGTGCCACCAGTGGACAAACACCCTCTGGGGCCAACGTCCTGACTTTC. This codes for CATSGQTPSGANVLTF. This chain uses TRBV24-1 with TRBJ2-6; no clear D gene. CDR1 is KGHDR, CDR2 SFDVKD, per germline. Trimming stripped 5 bases from V and 0 bases from J, with 10 bases between. The CDR3 covers 16 residues.

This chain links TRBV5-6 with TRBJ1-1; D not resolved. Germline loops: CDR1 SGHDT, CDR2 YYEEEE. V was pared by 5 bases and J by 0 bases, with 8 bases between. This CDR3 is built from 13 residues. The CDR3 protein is CASRAAMNTEAFF. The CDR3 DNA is TGTGCCAGCAGAGCGGCTATGAACACTGAAGCTTTCTTT.

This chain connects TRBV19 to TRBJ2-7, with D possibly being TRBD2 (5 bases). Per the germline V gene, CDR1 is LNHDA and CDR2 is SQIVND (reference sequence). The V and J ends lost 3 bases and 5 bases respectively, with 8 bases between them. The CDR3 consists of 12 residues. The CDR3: CASSMRGNEQYF. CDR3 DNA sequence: TGTGCCAGTAGTATGAGAGGGAACGAGCAGTACTTC.

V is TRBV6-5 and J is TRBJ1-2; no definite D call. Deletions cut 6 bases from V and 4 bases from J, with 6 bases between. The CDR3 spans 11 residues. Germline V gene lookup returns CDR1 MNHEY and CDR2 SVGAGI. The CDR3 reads CASSHGYGYTF. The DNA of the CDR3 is TGTGCCAGCAGCCACGGCTATGGCTACACCTTC.

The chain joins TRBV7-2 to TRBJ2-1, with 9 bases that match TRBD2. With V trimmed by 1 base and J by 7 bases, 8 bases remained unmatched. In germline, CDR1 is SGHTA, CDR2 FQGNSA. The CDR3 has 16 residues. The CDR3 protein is CASSLDGGGAANEQFF. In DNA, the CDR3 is TGTGCCAGCAGCTTAGACGGCGGGGGGGCCGCGAATGAGCAGTTCTTC. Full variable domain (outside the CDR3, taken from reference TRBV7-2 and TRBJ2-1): GAGVSQSPSNKVTEKGKDVELRCDPISGHTALYWYRQSLGQGLEFLIYFQGNSAPDKSGLPSDRFSAERTGGSVSTLTIQRTQQEDSAVYLCASSLDGGGAANEQFFGPGTRLTVL.

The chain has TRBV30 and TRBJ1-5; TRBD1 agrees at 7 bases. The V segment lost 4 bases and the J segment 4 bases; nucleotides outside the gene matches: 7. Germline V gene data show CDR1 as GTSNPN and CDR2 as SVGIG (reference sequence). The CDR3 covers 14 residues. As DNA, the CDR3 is TGTGCCTGGAATAAAGGGACAGATAATCAGCCCCAGCATTTT. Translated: CAWNKGTDNQPQHF.

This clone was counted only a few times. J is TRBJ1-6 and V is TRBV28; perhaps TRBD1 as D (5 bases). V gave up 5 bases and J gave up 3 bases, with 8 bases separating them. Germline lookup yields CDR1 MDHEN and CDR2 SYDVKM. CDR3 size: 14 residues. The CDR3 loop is CASSTGFYNSPLHF. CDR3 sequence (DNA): TGTGCCAGCAGTACAGGTTTCTATAATTCACCCCTCCACTTT. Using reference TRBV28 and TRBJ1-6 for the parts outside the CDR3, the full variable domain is DVKVTQSSRYLVKRTGEKVFLECVQDMDHENMFWYRQDPGLGLRLIYFSYDVKMKEKGDIPEGYSVSREKKERFSLILESASTNQTSMYLCASSTGFYNSPLHFGNGTRLTVT.

CDR3 region: CASSLGVGTGVGETQYF. CDR3 nucleotide sequence: TGTGCCAGCAGTTTAGGGGTGGGGACAGGGGTAGGAGAGACCCAGTACTTC. The chain combines TRBV28 with TRBJ2-5, with TRBD1 identical over 10 bases. Germline V gives CDR1 MDHEN, CDR2 SYDVKM. Trimming removed 2 bases from V and 4 bases from J; junction bases left unmatched: 10. The length of the CDR3 is 17 residues.

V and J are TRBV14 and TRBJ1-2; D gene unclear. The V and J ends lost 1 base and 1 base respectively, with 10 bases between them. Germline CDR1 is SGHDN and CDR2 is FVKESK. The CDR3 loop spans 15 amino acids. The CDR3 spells CASSQVGRRNYGYTF. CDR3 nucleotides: TGTGCCAGCAGCCAAGTCGGCAGGCGTAACTATGGCTACACCTTC.

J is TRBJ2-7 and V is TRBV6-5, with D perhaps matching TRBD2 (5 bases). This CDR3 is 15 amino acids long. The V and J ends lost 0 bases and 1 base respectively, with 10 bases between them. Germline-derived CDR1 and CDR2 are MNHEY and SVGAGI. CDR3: CASSYSIGGSYEQYF. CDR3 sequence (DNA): TGTGCCAGCAGTTACTCAATCGGCGGGTCCTACGAGCAGTACTTC.

CDR3 bases: TGTGCCAGCAGCATTATGGACAGGGAAGGAAACCAGCCCCAGCATTTT. This sequence encodes CASSIMDREGNQPQHF. The genes are TRBV21-1 and TRBJ1-5; whether TRBD1, the table's D call, matches the DNA was not checked. TRBV21-1 is marked as a pseudogene. This CDR3 has 16 residues.

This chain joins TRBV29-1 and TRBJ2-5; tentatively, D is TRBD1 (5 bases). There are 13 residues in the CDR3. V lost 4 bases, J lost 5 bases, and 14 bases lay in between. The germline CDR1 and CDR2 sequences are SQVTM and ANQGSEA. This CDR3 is CSVVGRALETQYF. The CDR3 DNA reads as TGCAGCGTTGTAGGCAGGGCACTTGAGACCCAGTACTTC.

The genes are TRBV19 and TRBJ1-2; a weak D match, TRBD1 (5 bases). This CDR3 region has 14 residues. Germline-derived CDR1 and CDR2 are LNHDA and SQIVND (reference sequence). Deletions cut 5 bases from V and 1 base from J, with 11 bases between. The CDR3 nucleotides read TGTGCCAGTAGTTCCCGACAGTTTAACTATGGCTACACCTTC. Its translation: CASSSRQFNYGYTF.

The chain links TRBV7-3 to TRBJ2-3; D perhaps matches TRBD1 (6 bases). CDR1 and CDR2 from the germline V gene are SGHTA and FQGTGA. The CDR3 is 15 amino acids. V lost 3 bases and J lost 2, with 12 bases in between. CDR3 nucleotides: TGTGCCAGCAGCTTTAGGGACATGTTCACAGATACGCAGTATTTT. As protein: CASSFRDMFTDTQYF.

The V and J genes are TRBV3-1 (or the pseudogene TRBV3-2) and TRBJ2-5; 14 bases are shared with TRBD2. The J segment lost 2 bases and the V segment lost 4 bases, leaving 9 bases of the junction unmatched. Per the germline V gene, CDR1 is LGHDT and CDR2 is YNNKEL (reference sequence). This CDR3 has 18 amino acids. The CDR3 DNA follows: TGTGCCAGCAGCCGTGGGTTGAGACTAGCGGGGGGGCAAGAGACCCAGTACTTC. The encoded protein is CASSRGLRLAGGQETQYF.

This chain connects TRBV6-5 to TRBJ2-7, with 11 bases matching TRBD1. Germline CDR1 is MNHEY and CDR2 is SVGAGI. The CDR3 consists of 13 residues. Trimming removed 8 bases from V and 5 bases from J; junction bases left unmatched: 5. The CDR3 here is CASGRDRGDEQYF. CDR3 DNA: TGTGCCAGCGGGAGGGACAGGGGGGACGAGCAGTACTTC.